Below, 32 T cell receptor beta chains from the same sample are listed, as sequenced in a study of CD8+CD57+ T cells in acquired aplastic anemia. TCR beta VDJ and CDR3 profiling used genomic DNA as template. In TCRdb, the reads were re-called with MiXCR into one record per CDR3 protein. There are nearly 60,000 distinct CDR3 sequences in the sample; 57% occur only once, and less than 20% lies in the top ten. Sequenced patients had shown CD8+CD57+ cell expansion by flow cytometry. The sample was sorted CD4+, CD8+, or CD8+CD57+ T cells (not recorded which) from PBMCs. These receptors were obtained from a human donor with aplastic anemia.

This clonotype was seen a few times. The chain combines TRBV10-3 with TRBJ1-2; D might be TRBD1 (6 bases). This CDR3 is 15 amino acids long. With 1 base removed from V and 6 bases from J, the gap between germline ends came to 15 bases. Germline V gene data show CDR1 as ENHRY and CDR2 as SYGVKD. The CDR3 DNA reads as TGTGCCATCAGTGAGTGGGTAGGGGGAGAGGATGGCTACACCTTC. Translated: CAISEWVGGEDGYTF.

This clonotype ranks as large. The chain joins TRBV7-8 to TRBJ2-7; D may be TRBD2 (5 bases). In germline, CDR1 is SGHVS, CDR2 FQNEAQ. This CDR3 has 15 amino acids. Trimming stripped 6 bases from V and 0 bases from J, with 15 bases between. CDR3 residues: CASSYLTGSSYEQYF. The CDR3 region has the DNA TGTGCCAGCAGTTACTTGACTGGGAGCTCCTACGAGCAGTACTTC.

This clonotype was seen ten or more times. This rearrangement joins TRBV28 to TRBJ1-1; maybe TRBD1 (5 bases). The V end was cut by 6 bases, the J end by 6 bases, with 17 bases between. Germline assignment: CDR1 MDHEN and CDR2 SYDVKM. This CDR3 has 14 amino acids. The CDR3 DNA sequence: TGTGCCAGCAGCTGGAATAGGGGACTGTCTGAAGCTTTCTTT. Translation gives CASSWNRGLSEAFF.

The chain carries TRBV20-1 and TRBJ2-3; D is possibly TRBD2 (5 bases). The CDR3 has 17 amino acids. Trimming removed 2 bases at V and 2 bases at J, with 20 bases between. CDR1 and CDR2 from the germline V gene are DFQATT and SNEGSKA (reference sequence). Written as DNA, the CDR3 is TGCAGTGCTAGAATGATCCCCCTGACGGGGATCACAGATACGCAGTATTTT. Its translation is CSARMIPLTGITDTQYF.

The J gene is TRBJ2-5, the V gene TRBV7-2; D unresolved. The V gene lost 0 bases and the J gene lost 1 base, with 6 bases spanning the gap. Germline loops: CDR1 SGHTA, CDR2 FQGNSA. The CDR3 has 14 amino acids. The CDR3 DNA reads TGTGCCAGCAGCTTAGCGGGTATCCAAGAGACCCAGTACTTC. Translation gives CASSLAGIQETQYF.

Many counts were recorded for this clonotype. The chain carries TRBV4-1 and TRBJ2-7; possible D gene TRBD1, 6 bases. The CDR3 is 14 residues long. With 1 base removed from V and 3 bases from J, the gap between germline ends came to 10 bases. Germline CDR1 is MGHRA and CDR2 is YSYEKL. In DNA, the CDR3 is TGCGCCAGCAGCCAAGGGACAGAAGTCTACGAGCAGTACTTC. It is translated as CASSQGTEVYEQYF.

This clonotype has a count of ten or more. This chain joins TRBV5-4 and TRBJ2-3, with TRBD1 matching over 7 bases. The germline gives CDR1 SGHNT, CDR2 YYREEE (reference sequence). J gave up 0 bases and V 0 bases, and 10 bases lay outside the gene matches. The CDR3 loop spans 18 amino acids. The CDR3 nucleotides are TGTGCCAGCAGCTTGGAATGGACAGGAACCACTAGCACAGATACGCAGTATTTT. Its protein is CASSLEWTGTTSTDTQYF.

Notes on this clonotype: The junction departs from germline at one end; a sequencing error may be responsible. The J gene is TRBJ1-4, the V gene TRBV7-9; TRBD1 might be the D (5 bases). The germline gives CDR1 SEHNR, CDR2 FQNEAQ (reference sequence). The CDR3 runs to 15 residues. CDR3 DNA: TGTGCCGGCAGCACCGGCAGGGAGTCCGGTGAAAAACTGTTTTTT. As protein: CAGSTGRESGEKLFF.

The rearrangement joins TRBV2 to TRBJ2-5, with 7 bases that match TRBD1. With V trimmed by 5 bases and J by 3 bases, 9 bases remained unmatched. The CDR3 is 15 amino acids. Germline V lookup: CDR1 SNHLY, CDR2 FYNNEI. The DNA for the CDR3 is TGTGCCAGCAGTTCCCGACAGGGTAGTGAAGAGACCCAGTACTTC. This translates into CASSSRQGSEETQYF.

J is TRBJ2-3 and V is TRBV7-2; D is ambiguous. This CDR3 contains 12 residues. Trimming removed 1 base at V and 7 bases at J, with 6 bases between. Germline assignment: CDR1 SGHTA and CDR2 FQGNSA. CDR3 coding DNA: TGTGCCAGCAGCTTAGGCGTATATACGCAGTATTTT. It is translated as CASSLGVYTQYF.

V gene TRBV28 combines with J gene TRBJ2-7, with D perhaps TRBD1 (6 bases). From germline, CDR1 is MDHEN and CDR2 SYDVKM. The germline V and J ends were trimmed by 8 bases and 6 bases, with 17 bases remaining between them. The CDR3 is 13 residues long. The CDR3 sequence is CASGDTLGAEQYF. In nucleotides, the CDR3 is TGTGCCAGCGGGGACACCCTCGGGGCCGAGCAGTACTTC. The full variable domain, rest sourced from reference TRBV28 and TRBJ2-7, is DVKVTQSSRYLVKRTGEKVFLECVQDMDHENMFWYRQDPGLGLRLIYFSYDVKMKEKGDIPEGYSVSREKKERFSLILESASTNQTSMYLCASGDTLGAEQYFGPGTRLTVT.

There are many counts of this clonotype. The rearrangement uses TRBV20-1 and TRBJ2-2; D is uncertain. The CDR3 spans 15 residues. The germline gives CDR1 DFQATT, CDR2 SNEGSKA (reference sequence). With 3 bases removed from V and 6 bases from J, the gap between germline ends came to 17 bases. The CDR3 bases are TGCAGTGCTAGTAATGCGGCAAGGAATCCCGGGGAGCTGTTTTTT. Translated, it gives CSASNAARNPGELFF.

The CDR3: CSVEWGEGGYTF. The DNA of the CDR3 is TGCAGCGTTGAATGGGGGGAGGGTGGCTACACCTTC. The chain has TRBV29-1 and TRBJ1-2; possible D gene TRBD1, 5 bases. Germline V gene sequence: CDR1 SQVTM, CDR2 ANQGSEA. The CDR3 spans 12 residues. Trimming took 2 bases from V and 7 from J, leaving 11 bases between them.

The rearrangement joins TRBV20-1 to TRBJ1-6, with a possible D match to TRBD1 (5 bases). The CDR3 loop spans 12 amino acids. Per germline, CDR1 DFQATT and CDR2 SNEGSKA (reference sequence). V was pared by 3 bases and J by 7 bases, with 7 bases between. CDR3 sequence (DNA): TGCAGTGCTAGTGAGGGGAATTCACCCCTCCACTTT. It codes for CSASEGNSPLHF.

CDR3 coding DNA: TGTGCCAGCAGCCGGGACAGCCACCCGTTCGAGCAGTACTTC. This sequence encodes CASSRDSHPFEQYF. The chain uses TRBV7-3 and TRBJ2-7, with TRBD1 matching over 7 bases. With 5 bases clipped from V and 6 bases from J, the junction kept 10 bases outside the gene matches. The V gene's germline CDR1 is SGHTA and CDR2 FQGTGA. This CDR3 region has 14 residues. The full variable domain, with the rest looked up from reference TRBV7-3 and TRBJ2-7, is GAGVSQTPSNKVTEKGKYVELRCDPISGHTALYWYRQSLGQGPEFLIYFQGTGAADDSGLPNDRFFAVRPEGSVSTLKIQRTERGDSAVYLCASSRDSHPFEQYFGPGTRLTVT.

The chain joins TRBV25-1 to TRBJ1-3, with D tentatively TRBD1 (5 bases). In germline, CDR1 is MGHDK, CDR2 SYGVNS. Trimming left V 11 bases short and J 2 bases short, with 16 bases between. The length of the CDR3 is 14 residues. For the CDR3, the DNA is TGTGCCCCGGGGCGGGCGCTTACTGGAAACACCATATATTTT. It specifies CAPGRALTGNTIYF.

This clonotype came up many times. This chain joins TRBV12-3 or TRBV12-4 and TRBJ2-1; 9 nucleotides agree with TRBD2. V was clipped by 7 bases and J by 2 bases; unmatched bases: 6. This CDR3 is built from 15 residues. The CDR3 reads CASTGAGGPYNEQFF. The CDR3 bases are TGTGCCAGCACGGGGGCGGGGGGGCCCTACAATGAGCAGTTCTTC.

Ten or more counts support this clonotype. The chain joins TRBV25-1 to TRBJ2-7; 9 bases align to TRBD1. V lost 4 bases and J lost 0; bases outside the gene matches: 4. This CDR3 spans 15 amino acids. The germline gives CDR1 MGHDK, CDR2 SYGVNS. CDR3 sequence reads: CASSGTDRGSYEQYF. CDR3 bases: TGTGCCAGCAGTGGGACGGACAGGGGCTCCTACGAGCAGTACTTC.

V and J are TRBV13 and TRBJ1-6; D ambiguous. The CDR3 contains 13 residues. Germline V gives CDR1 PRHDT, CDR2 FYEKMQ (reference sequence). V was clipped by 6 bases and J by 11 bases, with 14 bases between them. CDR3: CASSYSSGTPLHF. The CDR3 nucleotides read TGTGCCAGCAGTTACTCGAGCGGGACACCCCTCCACTTT.

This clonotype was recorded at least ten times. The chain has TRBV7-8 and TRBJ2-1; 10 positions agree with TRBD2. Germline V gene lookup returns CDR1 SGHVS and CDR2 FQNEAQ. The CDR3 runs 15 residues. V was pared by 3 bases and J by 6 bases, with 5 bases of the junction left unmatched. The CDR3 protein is CASSFRLAGVNEQFF. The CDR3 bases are TGTGCCAGCAGCTTTAGGCTAGCGGGGGTCAATGAGCAGTTCTTC.

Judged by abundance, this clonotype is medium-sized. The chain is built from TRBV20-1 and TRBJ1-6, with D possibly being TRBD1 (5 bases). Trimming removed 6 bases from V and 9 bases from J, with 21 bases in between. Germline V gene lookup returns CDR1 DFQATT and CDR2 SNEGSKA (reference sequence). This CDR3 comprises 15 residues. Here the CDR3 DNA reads TGCAGTGCCTCGGGGGAAGTCACCGGGGGTTCACCCCTCCACTTT. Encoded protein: CSASGEVTGGSPLHF.

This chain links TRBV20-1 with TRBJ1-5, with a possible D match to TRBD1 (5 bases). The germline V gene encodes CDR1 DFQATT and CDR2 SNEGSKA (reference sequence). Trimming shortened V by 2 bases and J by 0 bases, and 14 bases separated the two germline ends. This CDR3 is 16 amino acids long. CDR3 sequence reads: CSARKPGMYSNQPQHF. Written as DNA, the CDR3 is TGCAGTGCTAGAAAGCCAGGGATGTATAGCAATCAGCCCCAGCATTTT.

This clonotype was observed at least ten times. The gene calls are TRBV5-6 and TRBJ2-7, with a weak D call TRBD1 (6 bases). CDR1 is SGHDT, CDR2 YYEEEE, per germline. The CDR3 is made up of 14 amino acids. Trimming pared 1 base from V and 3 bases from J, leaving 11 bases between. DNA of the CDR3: TGTGCCAGCAGCTTGTCGTACAGGGACTACGAGCAGTACTTC. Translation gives CASSLSYRDYEQYF.

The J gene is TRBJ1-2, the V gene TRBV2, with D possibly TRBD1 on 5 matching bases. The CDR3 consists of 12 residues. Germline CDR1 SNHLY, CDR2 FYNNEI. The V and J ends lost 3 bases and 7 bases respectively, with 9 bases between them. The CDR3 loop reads CASSEAGSGYTF. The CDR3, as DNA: TGTGCCAGCAGTGAGGCAGGGTCTGGCTACACCTTC.

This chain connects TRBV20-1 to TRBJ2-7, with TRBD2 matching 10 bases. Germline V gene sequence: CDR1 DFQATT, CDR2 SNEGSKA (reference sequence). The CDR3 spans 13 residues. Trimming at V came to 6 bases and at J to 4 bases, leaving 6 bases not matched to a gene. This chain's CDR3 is CSAKSGGDYEQYV. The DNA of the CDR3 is TGCAGTGCAAAAAGCGGGGGGGATTACGAGCAGTACGTC.

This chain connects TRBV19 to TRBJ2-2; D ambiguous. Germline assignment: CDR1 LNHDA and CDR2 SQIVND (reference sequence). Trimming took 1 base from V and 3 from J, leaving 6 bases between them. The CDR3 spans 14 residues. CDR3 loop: CASSIAWDTGELFF. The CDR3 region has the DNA TGTGCCAGTAGTATAGCATGGGACACCGGGGAGCTGTTTTTT.

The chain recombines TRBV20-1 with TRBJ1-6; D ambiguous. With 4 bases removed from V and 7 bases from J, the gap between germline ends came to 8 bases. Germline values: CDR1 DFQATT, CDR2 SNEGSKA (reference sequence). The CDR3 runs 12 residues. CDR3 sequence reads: CSATSGNSPLHF. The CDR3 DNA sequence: TGCAGTGCTACCTCAGGAAATTCACCCCTCCACTTT.

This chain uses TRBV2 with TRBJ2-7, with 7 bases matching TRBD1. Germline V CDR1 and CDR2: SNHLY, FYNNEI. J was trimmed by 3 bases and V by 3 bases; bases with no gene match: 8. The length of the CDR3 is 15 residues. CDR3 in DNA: TGTGCCAGCAGTGAGGGACAGCCCCCCGACTACGAGCAGTACTTC. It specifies CASSEGQPPDYEQYF.

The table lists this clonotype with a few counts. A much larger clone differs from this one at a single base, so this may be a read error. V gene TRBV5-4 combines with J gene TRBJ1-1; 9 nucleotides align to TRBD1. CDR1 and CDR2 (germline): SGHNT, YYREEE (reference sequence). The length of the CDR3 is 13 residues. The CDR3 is CASSPGTGREVFF. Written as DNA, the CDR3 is TGTGCCAGCAGCCCGGGGACAGGGCGTGAAGTTTTCTTT.

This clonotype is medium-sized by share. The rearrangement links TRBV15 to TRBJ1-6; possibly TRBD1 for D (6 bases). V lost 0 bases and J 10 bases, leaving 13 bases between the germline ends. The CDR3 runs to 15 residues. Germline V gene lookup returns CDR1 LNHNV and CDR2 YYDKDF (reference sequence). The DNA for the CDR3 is TGTGCCACCAGCAGAGAGACAAGGAGGGGGTCACCCCTCCACTTT. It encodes CATSRETRRGSPLHF.

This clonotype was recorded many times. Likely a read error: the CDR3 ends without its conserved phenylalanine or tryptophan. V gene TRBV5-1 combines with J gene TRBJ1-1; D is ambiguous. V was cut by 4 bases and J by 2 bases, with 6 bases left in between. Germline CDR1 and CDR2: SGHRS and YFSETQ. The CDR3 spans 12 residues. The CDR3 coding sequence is TGCGCCAGCAGCATGACAAACACTGAAGCTTTCCTT. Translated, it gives CASSMTNTEAFL.

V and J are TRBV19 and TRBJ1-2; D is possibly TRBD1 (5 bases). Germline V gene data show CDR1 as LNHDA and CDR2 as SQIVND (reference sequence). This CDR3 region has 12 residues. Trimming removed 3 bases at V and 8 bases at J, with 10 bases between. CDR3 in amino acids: CASSIPGSGYTF. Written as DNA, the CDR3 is TGTGCCAGTAGTATTCCAGGGAGCGGCTACACCTTC. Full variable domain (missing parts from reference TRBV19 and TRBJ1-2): DGGITQSPKYLFRKEGQNVTLSCEQNLNHDAMYWYRQDPGQGLRLIYYSQIVNDFQKGDIAEGYSVSREKKESFPLTVTSAQKNPTAFYLCASSIPGSGYTFGSGTRLTVV.